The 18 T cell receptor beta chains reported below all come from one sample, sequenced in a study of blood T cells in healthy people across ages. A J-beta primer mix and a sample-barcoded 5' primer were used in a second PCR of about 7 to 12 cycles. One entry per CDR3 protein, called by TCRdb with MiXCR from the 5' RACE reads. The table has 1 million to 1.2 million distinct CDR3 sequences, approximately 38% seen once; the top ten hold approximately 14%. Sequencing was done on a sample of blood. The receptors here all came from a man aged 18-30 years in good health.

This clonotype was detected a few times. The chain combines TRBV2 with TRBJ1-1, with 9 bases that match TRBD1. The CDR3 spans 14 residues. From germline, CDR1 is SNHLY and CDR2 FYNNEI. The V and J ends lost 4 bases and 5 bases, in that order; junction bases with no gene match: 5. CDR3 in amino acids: CASSGDRAGTEAFF. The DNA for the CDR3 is TGTGCCAGCAGTGGGGACAGGGCGGGAACTGAAGCTTTCTTT.

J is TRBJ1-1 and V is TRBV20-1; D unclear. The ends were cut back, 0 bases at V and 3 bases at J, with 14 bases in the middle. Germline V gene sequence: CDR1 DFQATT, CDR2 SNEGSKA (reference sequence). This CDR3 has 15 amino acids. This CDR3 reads CSARDRYRLDTEAFF. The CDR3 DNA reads TGCAGTGCTAGAGATCGGTATCGGTTGGACACTGAAGCTTTCTTT.

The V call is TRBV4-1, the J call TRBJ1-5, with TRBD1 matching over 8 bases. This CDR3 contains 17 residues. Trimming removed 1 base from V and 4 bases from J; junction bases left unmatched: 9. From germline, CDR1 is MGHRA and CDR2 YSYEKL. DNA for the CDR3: TGCGCCAGCAGCCAAGTCGATCGGACAGGGTCGAATCAGCCCCAGCATTTT. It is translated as CASSQVDRTGSNQPQHF.

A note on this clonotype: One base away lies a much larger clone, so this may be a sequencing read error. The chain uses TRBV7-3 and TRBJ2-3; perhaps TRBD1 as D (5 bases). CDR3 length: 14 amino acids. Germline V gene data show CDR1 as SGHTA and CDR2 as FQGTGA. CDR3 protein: CVSQNLDRPDTQYF. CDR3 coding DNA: TGTGTCAGCCAAAACCTAGACAGACCAGATACGCAGTATTTT.

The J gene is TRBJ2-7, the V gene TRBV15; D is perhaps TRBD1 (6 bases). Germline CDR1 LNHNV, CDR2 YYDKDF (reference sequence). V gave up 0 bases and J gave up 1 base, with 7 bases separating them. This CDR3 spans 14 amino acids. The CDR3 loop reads CATSREQGSYEQYF. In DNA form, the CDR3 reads TGTGCCACCAGCAGAGAACAGGGATCCTACGAGCAGTACTTC.

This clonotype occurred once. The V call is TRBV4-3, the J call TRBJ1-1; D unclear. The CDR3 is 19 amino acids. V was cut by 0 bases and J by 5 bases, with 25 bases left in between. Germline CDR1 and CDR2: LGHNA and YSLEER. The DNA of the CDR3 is TGCGCCAGCAGCCAAGACTCGGGGAGGGCAGACATTGGGAAGACTGAAGCTTTCTTT. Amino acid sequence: CASSQDSGRADIGKTEAFF.

The CDR3 spells CASSPSGGFEQFF. CDR3 DNA sequence: TGTGCCAGCAGCCCCAGTGGGGGATTTGAGCAGTTCTTC. The genes are TRBV9 and TRBJ2-1; D is tentatively TRBD1 or TRBD2 (5 bases each). V was pared by 4 bases and J by 9 bases, with 14 bases between. The CDR3 consists of 13 residues. CDR1 is SGDLS, CDR2 YYNGEE, per germline.

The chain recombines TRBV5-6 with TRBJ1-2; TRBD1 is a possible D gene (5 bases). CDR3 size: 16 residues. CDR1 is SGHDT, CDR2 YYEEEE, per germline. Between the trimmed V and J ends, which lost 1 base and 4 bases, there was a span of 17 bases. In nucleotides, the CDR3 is TGTGCCAGCAGCTTGCAGGGATCCGGAGTCGGCTATGGCTACACCTTC. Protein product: CASSLQGSGVGYGYTF.

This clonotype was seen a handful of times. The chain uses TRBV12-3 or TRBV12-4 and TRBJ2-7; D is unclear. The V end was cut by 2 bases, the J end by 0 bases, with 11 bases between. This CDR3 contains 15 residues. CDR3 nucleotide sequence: TGTGCCAGCAGTTTAAATCTCGGCCTCTCCTACGAGCAGTACTTC. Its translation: CASSLNLGLSYEQYF.

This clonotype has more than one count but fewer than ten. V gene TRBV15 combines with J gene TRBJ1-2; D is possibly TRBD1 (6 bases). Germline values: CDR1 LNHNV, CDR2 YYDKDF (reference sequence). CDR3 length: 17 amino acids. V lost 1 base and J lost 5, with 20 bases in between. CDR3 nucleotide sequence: TGTGCCACCAGCAGAGGGACAGAGTTCGAGTTCAAATATGGCTACACCTTC. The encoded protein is CATSRGTEFEFKYGYTF.

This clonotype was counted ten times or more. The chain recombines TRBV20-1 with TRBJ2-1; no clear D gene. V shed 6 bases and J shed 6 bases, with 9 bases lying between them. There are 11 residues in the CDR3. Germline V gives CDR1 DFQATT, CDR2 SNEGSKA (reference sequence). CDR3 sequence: CSASDFNEQFF. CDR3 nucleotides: TGCAGTGCCTCCGACTTCAATGAGCAGTTCTTC.

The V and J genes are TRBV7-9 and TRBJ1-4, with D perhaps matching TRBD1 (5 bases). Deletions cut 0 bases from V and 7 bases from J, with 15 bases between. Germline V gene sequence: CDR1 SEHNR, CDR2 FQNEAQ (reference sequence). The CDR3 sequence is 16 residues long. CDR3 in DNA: TGTGCCAGCAGCTTAGCGCTGACAGCGCGGGGTGAAAAACTGTTTTTT. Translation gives CASSLALTARGEKLFF.

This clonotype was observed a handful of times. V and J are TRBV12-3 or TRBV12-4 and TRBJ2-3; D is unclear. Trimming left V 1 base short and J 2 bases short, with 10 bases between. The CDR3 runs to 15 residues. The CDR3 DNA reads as TGTGCCAGCAGTTTAGACGCGACGGTCACAGATACGCAGTATTTT. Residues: CASSLDATVTDTQYF.

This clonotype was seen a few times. CDR3 region: CASSLKFGTGAYNEQFF. The CDR3 bases are TGTGCCAGCAGCTTGAAATTCGGGACAGGGGCCTACAATGAGCAGTTCTTC. The chain carries TRBV5-5 and TRBJ2-1; 10 bases are shared with TRBD1. The germline CDR1 and CDR2 sequences are SGHKS and YYEKEE (reference sequence). J lost 2 bases, V lost 1 base, and 6 bases had no gene match. The CDR3 runs to 17 residues.

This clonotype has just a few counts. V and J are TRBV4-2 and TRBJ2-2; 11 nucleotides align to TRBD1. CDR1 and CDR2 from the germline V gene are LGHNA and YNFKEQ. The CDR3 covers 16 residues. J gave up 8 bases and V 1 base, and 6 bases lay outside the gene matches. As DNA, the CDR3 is TGTGCCAGCAGCCAAGCCGGGACAGGGGGTCATGGGGAGCTGTTTTTT. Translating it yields CASSQAGTGGHGELFF.

The CDR3 here is CASTSAPPDQPQHF. The CDR3 region has the DNA TGTGCCAGCACCTCAGCCCCCCCCGATCAGCCCCAGCATTTT. This chain connects TRBV6-7 to TRBJ1-5; D is undetermined. TRBV6-7 is designated an ORF whose function remains uncertain. The germline V and J ends were trimmed by 7 bases and 5 bases, with 15 bases remaining between them. The length of the CDR3 is 14 residues.

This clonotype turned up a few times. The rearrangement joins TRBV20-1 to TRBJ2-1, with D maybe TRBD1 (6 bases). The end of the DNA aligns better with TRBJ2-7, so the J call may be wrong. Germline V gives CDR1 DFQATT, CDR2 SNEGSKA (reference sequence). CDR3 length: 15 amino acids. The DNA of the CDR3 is TGCAGTGCTAGAGAGAGGACAGATTCCTACAATGAGCAGTACTTC. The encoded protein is CSARERTDSYNEQYF.

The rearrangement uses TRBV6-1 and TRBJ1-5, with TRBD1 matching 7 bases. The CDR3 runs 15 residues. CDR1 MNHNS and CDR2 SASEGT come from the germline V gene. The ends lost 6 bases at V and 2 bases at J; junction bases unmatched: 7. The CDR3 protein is CASRVQGTRNQPQHF. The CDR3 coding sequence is TGTGCCAGCAGGGTACAGGGGACTCGCAATCAGCCCCAGCATTTT.